Listed below are T cell receptor beta chains from one sample, sequenced in a study of memory CD4+ T cells and cytomegalovirus serostatus. TCRdb's copy holds only in-frame clones and misses some; the assay was immunoSEQ multiplex PCR. Here the sample spans over 35,000 clones, roughly 78% being singletons. The sample was memory CD4+ T cells from blood. The origin of the receptors is an adult in good health and CMV-seronegative. The CDR3 runs from the conserved cysteine through the conserved F or W. The D gene is left open where the match is weak. Clone size is given for some rows only: seen once, a few or many times, or a class if the clone is expanded.

d_call	v_call	j_call	clone_size	cdr3_nt	cdr3_aa
TRBD1	TRBV7-2	TRBJ1-4	-	TGTGCCAGCAGCTTCACAGGGGATGGTGAAAAACTGTTTTTT	CASSFTGDGEKLFF
-	TRBV7-2	TRBJ1-4	-	TGTGCCAGCAGCTTAAATACGGCTGCAACTAATGAAAAACTGTTTTTT	CASSLNTAATNEKLFF
TRBD2	TRBV19	TRBJ2-2	-	TGTGCCAGTAGTATAGATCAAGAGCTAGCGGGGAGGATTTTT	CASSIDQELAGRIF
TRBD2	TRBV27	TRBJ2-7	-	TGTGCCAGCAGCCGTGGGACTAGCGGCTTCTACGAGCAGTACTTC	CASSRGTSGFYEQYF
-	TRBV19	TRBJ2-2	-	TGTGCCAGTAGTATAGATGCGACAGCCGGGGAGCTGTTTTTT	CASSIDATAGELFF
-	TRBV5-1	TRBJ2-3	few	TGCGCCAGCAGCACGTCTCTCACAGATACGCAGTATTTT	CASSTSLTDTQYF
-	TRBV11-3	TRBJ2-1	-	TGTGCCAGCAGCTTAACACGGTCGGGGACAGAGCAGTTCTTC	CASSLTRSGTEQFF
TRBD2	TRBV5-1	TRBJ2-3	once	TGCGCCAGCAGCTTGAGAGGACTAGCGGAGACTAGCACAGATACGCAGTATTTT	CASSLRGLAETSTDTQYF
TRBD2	TRBV5-1	TRBJ2-2	-	TGCGCCAGCCAATCTAGCGGGGGGGCCTCTGCCGGGGAGCTGTTTTTT	CASQSSGGASAGELFF
-	TRBV19	TRBJ1-5	-	TGTGCCAGTAGTACCCCCGGGGGAAAGGATCAGCCCCAGCATTTT	CASSTPGGKDQPQHF
-	TRBV6-1	TRBJ2-2	-	TGTGCCAGCAGAACTCGGGGGACGGTCACCGGGGAGCTGTTTTTT	CASRTRGTVTGELFF
TRBD1	TRBV27	TRBJ1-5	-	TGTGCCAGCAGTTTTGGGACAGGGGGGCGGGAAAATCAGCCCCAGCATTTT	CASSFGTGGRENQPQHF
-	TRBV5-6	TRBJ1-4	few	TGTGCCAGCAGCTATGTCTCTAATGAAAAACTGTTTTTT	CASSYVSNEKLFF
-	TRBV7-2	TRBJ2-5	-	TGTGCCAGCAGCTTACAGGTCACCCAGGCGGAGACCCAGTACTTC	CASSLQVTQAETQYF
-	TRBV7-4	TRBJ1-1	-	TGTGCCAGCAGCCCACACGTACGGTTGAACACTGAAGCTTTCTTT	CASSPHVRLNTEAFF
-	TRBV6-6	TRBJ1-4	-	TGTGCCAGCAGATTCACCGGGACACGCAATGAAAAACTGTTTTTT	CASRFTGTRNEKLFF
-	TRBV30	TRBJ2-4	few	TGTGCCTGGAAACGGCCGGGAAACATTCAGTACTTC	CAWKRPGNIQYF
TRBD1	TRBV5-6	TRBJ1-1	-	TGTGCCAGCAGCTTGGGACAGGGGGTCAAGGCAGCTTTCTTT	CASSLGQGVKAAFF
TRBD1	TRBV11-2	TRBJ2-5	few	TGTGCCAGCAGCTTAGAGAACAGGGGCCAAGAGACCCAGTACTTC	CASSLENRGQETQYF
-	TRBV7-2	TRBJ2-7	-	TGTGCCAGCAGTCTCGGCGATGGAGGTCTGTACGAGCAGTACTTC	CASSLGDGGLYEQYF